This T cell receptor (beta chain) was observed in a study of regulatory T cells in long-lasting Graves disease. CDR3 regions were amplified by Arm-PCR using iRepertoire HTBI primers to build TCR beta libraries. One entry per CDR3 protein results from TCRdb running MiXCR on the multiplex PCR reads. The sample lists 400,000 to 500,000 distinct CDR3 sequences, 20% to 25% occurring once. Looked up from germline, CDR1 is SNHLY and CDR2 is FYNNEI. V lost 3 bases, J lost 0 bases, and 10 bases lay in between. The CDR3 totals 15 residues. Time point given: persistent/refractory GD, antithyroid drugs over 5 years with positive TRAb. RNA isolated from PBMCs was used to make the TCR library.

The V gene is TRBV2, the J gene TRBJ2-3; D might be TRBD1 (6 bases). This sample comprised peripheral blood mononuclear cells (PBMCs), obtained when the disease was refractory, from a patient treated with antithyroid drugs. The receptor's source is a female donor with Graves disease. The CDR3 region is CASSDGGGSTDTQYF. In nucleotides, the CDR3 is TGTGCCAGCAGTGATGGGGGCGGAAGCACAGATACGCAGTATTTT.